This T cell receptor (beta chain) appears in the sequencing data of a study of T cell responses to AZD1222 COVID-19 vaccine. This clone was observed a single time. The antigen is undetermined. Study-level results: Donors skewed white British and female; clonal diversity was possibly underestimated.

The CDR3 loop spans 14 amino acids. Trimming removed 0 bases at V and 1 base at J, with 7 bases between. Per germline, CDR1 SGDLS and CDR2 YYNGEE. TCRdb's table, derived via immunoSEQ multiplex PCR, lists solely in-frame clones and lacks some. Among under 150,000 clones, roughly 90% were seen once, and the ten largest hold over 2.5%. The chain couples TRBV9 to TRBJ1-1; D ambiguous. This TCR was recovered from an adult in good health. The specimen was peripheral blood, collected on day 0 of AZD1222 vaccination. This CDR3 reads CASSVASANTEAFF. CDR3 DNA sequence: TGTGCCAGCAGCGTAGCTTCAGCGAACACTGAAGCTTTCTTT.